A single sample is the source of the 17 T cell receptor beta chains below, sequenced in a study of blood T cell repertoires in COVID-19. Produced via immunoSEQ multiplex PCR; TCRdb's table is partial and in-frame only. This table has approximately 360,000 clones, around 89% appearing once. The sample consisted of PBMCs or T cells enriched from blood (not recorded which). These receptors were taken from a young woman with acute COVID-19.

The chain has TRBV7-9 and TRBJ1-4, with D maybe TRBD1 (6 bases). Germline V gene data show CDR1 as SEHNR and CDR2 as FQNEAQ (reference sequence). This CDR3 region has 16 residues. The V gene lost 4 bases and the J gene lost 8 bases, with 20 bases spanning the gap. CDR3 DNA: TGTGCCAGCAGCTCCGACAGGAGCTCGTCCTGGGAAAAACTGTTTTTT. Residues: CASSSDRSSSWEKLFF.

The rearrangement uses TRBV7-3 and TRBJ2-7; possibly TRBD1 for D (6 bases). V was pared by 2 bases and J by 1 base, with 9 bases between. CDR3 length equals 14 residues. The germline CDR1 and CDR2 sequences are SGHTA and FQGTGA. CDR3 coding DNA: TGTGCCAGCAGCTTAGAACAGGGTTCCTACGAGCAGTACTTC. Amino acid sequence: CASSLEQGSYEQYF.

This chain uses TRBV7-2 with TRBJ2-1; possible D gene TRBD2, 6 bases. This CDR3 comprises 16 residues. The germline V gene has CDR1 SGHTA and CDR2 FQGNSA. V lost 5 bases, J lost 0 bases, and 14 bases lay in between. The CDR3 loop is CASSVSGRSSYNEQFF. The CDR3 DNA follows: TGTGCCAGCAGCGTTAGCGGCCGGAGCTCCTACAATGAGCAGTTCTTC. The whole variable domain, filled in from reference TRBV7-2 and TRBJ2-1, reads GAGVSQSPSNKVTEKGKDVELRCDPISGHTALYWYRQSLGQGLEFLIYFQGNSAPDKSGLPSDRFSAERTGGSVSTLTIQRTQQEDSAVYLCASSVSGRSSYNEQFFGPGTRLTVL.

This chain links TRBV11-2 with TRBJ1-4; 7 nucleotides align to TRBD1. V dropped 1 base and J dropped 5; count of bases not matched to a gene: 4. CDR1 and CDR2 from the germline V gene are SGHAT and FQNNGV. The CDR3 runs to 15 residues. DNA for the CDR3: TGTGCCAGCAGCTTAGGACAGGGAAGGAATGAAAAACTGTTTTTT. Residues: CASSLGQGRNEKLFF. Combining the CDR3 with reference TRBV11-2 and TRBJ1-4 gives the whole variable domain EAGVAQSPRYKIIEKRQSVAFWCNPISGHATLYWYQQILGQGPKLLIQFQNNGVVDDSQLPKDRFSAERLKGVDSTLKIQPAKLEDSAVYLCASSLGQGRNEKLFFGSGTQLSVL.

The chain uses TRBV9 and TRBJ1-5; no firm D call. CDR1 is SGDLS, CDR2 YYNGEE, per germline. The CDR3 runs to 15 residues. Trimming cost V 2 bases and J 5 bases, with 14 bases left between them. The CDR3 sequence: CASSVGGPRDQPQHF. The CDR3 region has the DNA TGTGCCAGCAGCGTGGGCGGCCCGAGGGATCAGCCCCAGCATTTT.

The V gene is TRBV7-3, the J gene TRBJ2-1; 11 nucleotides align to TRBD2. The CDR3 totals 16 residues. V dropped 5 bases and J dropped 10; count of bases not matched to a gene: 13. Germline assignment: CDR1 SGHTA and CDR2 FQGTGA. CDR3 protein: CASSPSLAGGPREQFF. The CDR3, as DNA: TGTGCCAGCAGCCCGTCGTTAGCGGGGGGGCCGCGGGAGCAGTTCTTC.

The V call is TRBV28, the J call TRBJ1-2; no reliable D call. CDR3 length: 12 residues. The germline V gene encodes CDR1 MDHEN and CDR2 SYDVKM. V was trimmed by 2 bases and J by 13 bases, leaving 14 bases between them. CDR3 loop: CASSLGAAARTF. CDR3 DNA: TGTGCCAGCAGTTTAGGTGCTGCGGCCCGCACCTTC.

The V and J genes are TRBV19 and TRBJ2-1; 7 bases fit TRBD1. Germline CDR1 reads LNHDA; CDR2 reads SQIVND (reference sequence). CDR3 length equals 12 residues. V was pared by 7 bases and J by 13 bases, with 10 bases of the junction left unmatched. The chain's CDR3 is CASNSADRDQFF. In nucleotides, the CDR3 is TGTGCCAGTAATTCAGCCGACAGGGATCAGTTCTTC.

The sample holds a few counts of this clone. This chain links TRBV20-1 with TRBJ2-1; 9 bases line up with TRBD2. The germline V gene encodes CDR1 DFQATT and CDR2 SNEGSKA (reference sequence). With V trimmed by 6 bases and J by 10 bases, 4 bases remained unmatched. This CDR3 spans 11 amino acids. The CDR3, as DNA: TGCAGTGCCCATGGACTAGCGGAGCAGTTCTTC. As protein: CSAHGLAEQFF.

The chain couples TRBV25-1 to TRBJ1-4; TRBD1 might be the D (5 bases). CDR1 is MGHDK and CDR2 is SYGVNS in the germline V gene. V lost 3 bases and J 4 bases, leaving 15 bases between the germline ends. CDR3 length equals 16 residues. CDR3 region: CASSDGLLGGNEKLFF. The CDR3 DNA sequence: TGTGCCAGCAGTGATGGACTATTGGGGGGTAATGAAAAACTGTTTTTT.

This clone has a handful of counts. The chain is built from TRBV1 and TRBJ1-4; TRBD1 is taken as the D call from the table, unchecked against the DNA. TRBV1 is given as a pseudogene. CDR3 size: 15 residues. The CDR3 is CTSSQRQGLNEKLFF. CDR3 DNA: TGCACCAGCAGCCAGAGACAGGGACTTAATGAAAAACTGTTTTTT.

The rearrangement links TRBV6-2 or TRBV6-3 to TRBJ2-1; TRBD2 aligns across 10 bases. J lost 6 bases, V lost 4 bases, and 6 bases had no gene match. Germline CDR1 reads MNHEY; CDR2 reads SVGEGT. The CDR3 runs to 15 residues. The chain's CDR3 is CASSSGTSVINEQFF. DNA of the CDR3: TGTGCCAGCAGTTCCGGGACTAGCGTCATCAATGAGCAGTTCTTC.

CDR3 nucleotide sequence: TGCAGCGTTGAGGAACAGGGGGCTTATGGCTACACCTTC. This encodes CSVEEQGAYGYTF. The chain couples TRBV29-1 to TRBJ1-2; 9 nucleotides match TRBD1. Trimming removed 3 bases from V and 5 bases from J; junction bases left unmatched: 4. This CDR3 region has 13 residues. Per the germline V gene, CDR1 is SQVTM and CDR2 is ANQGSEA.

The rearrangement uses TRBV14 and TRBJ1-2, with 9 bases lining up with TRBD1. Trimming at V came to 2 bases and at J to 5 bases, leaving 3 bases not matched to a gene. The CDR3 has 14 amino acids. Germline V gene data show CDR1 as SGHDN and CDR2 as FVKESK. CDR3 nucleotides: TGTGCCAGCAGCCAACGGACAGGGGAGTATGGCTACACCTTC. Translation: CASSQRTGEYGYTF.

CDR3 region: CASSLGSYRPNEQYF. The CDR3 nucleotides read TGTGCCAGCAGCTTAGGGAGTTACAGGCCCAACGAGCAGTACTTC. The V gene is TRBV13, the J gene TRBJ2-7, with D perhaps TRBD1 (5 bases). V was cut by 0 bases and J by 5 bases, with 14 bases left in between. The CDR3 consists of 15 residues. Germline CDR1 and CDR2: PRHDT and FYEKMQ (reference sequence).

The genes are TRBV2 and TRBJ1-2, with 8 bases lining up with TRBD1. Unmatched junction bases numbered 2, after V lost 7 bases and J lost 4 bases. The CDR3 extends over 12 amino acids. The V gene's germline CDR1 is SNHLY and CDR2 FYNNEI. CDR3 in DNA: TGTGCCAGCAATACAGGGGGCTATGGCTACACCTTC. Its protein product is CASNTGGYGYTF. The full variable domain, completed using reference TRBV2 and TRBJ1-2, is EPEVTQTPSHQVTQMGQEVILRCVPISNHLYFYWYRQILGQKVEFLVSFYNNEISEKSEIFDDQFSVERPDGSNFTLKIRSTKLEDSAMYFCASNTGGYGYTFGSGTRLTVV.

The chain employs TRBV2 and TRBJ2-5; a possible D gene is TRBD1 (6 bases). Trimming pared 6 bases from V and 4 bases from J, leaving 18 bases between. Germline V CDR1 and CDR2: SNHLY, FYNNEI. The CDR3 has 15 amino acids. The CDR3 loop reads CASRNRETNRETQYF. The CDR3 DNA is TGTGCCAGCAGAAACAGGGAAACTAACCGAGAGACCCAGTACTTC.